This entry describes one T cell receptor beta chain. Its antigen remains unidentified. This sample was taken from a study of cytomegalovirus exposure and HLA in healthy donors. Germline V lookup: CDR1 SGHVS, CDR2 FQNEAQ. The V end lost 1 base, the J end lost 7 bases, and 16 bases lay between the germline ends. The CDR3 is 15 residues long. PCR was performed using 60 Vbeta and 13 Jbeta primers. TCRdb's table, derived via immunoSEQ multiplex PCR, lists solely in-frame clones and lacks some. The table lists roughly 130,000 clones, roughly two thirds of them singletons, with over 1.5% in the top ten. General study findings and limits: Specific recognition of CMV antigens was confirmed in vitro for a few chains (all CMV-associated). Reports state that TCR beta sequences accurately predicted most subjects' HLA-A and HLA-B alleles.

The sample was PBMCs. The receptor's source is a man aged 30 to 39 in good health and CMV-seropositive. The chain employs TRBV7-8 and TRBJ2-5; perhaps TRBD2 as D (6 bases). The CDR3 DNA follows: TGTGCCAGCAGCTTAGTCTGGGAGGCCCGGGGGACCCAGTACTTC. Residues: CASSLVWEARGTQYF.